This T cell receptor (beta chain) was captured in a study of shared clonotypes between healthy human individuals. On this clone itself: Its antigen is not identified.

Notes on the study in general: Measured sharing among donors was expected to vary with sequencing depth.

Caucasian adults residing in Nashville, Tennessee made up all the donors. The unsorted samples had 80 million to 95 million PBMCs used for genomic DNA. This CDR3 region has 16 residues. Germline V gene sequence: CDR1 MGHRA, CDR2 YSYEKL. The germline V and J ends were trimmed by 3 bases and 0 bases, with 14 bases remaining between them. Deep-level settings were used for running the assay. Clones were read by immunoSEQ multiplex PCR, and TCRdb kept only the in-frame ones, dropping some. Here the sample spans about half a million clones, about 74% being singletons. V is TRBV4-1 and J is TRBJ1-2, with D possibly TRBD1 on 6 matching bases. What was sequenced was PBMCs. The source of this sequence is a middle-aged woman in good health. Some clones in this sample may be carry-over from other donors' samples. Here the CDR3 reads CASSHDPGHPNYGYTF. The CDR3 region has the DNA TGCGCCAGCAGCCATGACCCGGGACATCCTAACTATGGCTACACCTTC.